A single sample is the source of the 18 T cell receptor beta chains below, sequenced in a study of blood T cell repertoires in COVID-19. The assay was immunoSEQ multiplex PCR, and TCRdb's table has in-frame clones only and misses some. The table shows 150,000 to 200,000 clones, with around 89% occurring only once. Sequenced sample: peripheral blood. The receptor set was obtained from a man in his fifties who had recovered from COVID-19.

The J gene is TRBJ1-1, the V gene TRBV30; 7 nucleotides agree with TRBD1. Germline V gives CDR1 GTSNPN, CDR2 SVGIG (reference sequence). J was trimmed by 5 bases and V by 4 bases; bases with no gene match: 13. The CDR3 extends over 15 amino acids. Written as DNA, the CDR3 is TGTGCCTGGACTAGGAGGGGGCCCATGAGAACTGAAGCTTTCTTT. Its translation: CAWTRRGPMRTEAFF.

This clone was seen once. The V and J genes are TRBV6-1 and TRBJ1-2; D uncertain. Per the germline V gene, CDR1 is MNHNS and CDR2 is SASEGT. V was trimmed by 0 bases and J by 3 bases, leaving 11 bases between them. This CDR3 has 15 residues. The CDR3, as DNA: TGTGCCAGCAGTGAAGCTCTCGACTCCTACTATGGCTACACCTTC. Translation gives CASSEALDSYYGYTF.

The chain recombines TRBV7-3 with TRBJ2-5; TRBD1 is a possible D gene (5 bases). Trimming left V 4 bases short and J 2 bases short, with 17 bases between. This CDR3 region has 16 residues. The V gene's germline CDR1 is SGHTA and CDR2 FQGTGA. The CDR3 DNA follows: TGTGCCAGCAGCTCAAGGGGCGGCAGCTTTCAAGAGACCCAGTACTTC. Translating it yields CASSSRGGSFQETQYF.

The rearrangement joins TRBV19 to TRBJ1-2, with TRBD1 matching over 9 bases. CDR3 length equals 13 residues. CDR1 and CDR2 from the germline V gene are LNHDA and SQIVND (reference sequence). V shed 6 bases and J 6 bases; nucleotides not matched to a gene: 5. CDR3 nucleotide sequence: TGTGCCAGTAGGGCCGGGACAGGGAATGGCTACACCTTC. Its translation: CASRAGTGNGYTF.

The chain uses TRBV27 and TRBJ1-5; a weak D match, TRBD1 (6 bases). The V end lost 6 bases, the J end lost 0 bases, and 12 bases lay between the germline ends. The CDR3 covers 15 residues. Germline loops: CDR1 MNHEY, CDR2 SMNVEV (reference sequence). The CDR3, as DNA: TGTGCCAGCAGGGGAGACAGGTATAGCAATCAGCCCCAGCATTTT. Translation: CASRGDRYSNQPQHF.

The gene calls are TRBV29-1 and TRBJ1-2; 7 bases are a match to TRBD1. Germline V gene sequence: CDR1 SQVTM, CDR2 ANQGSEA. The CDR3 is 13 amino acids. Trimming at V came to 6 bases and at J to 7 bases, leaving 11 bases not matched to a gene. The CDR3 nucleotides are TGCAGCGTCTTCACAGGGGACGGTGCTGGCTACACCTTC. This encodes CSVFTGDGAGYTF.

Only a few counts were recorded for this clone. The gene calls are TRBV19 and TRBJ1-1; tentatively, D is TRBD1 (5 bases). The germline gives CDR1 LNHDA, CDR2 SQIVND (reference sequence). The CDR3 runs 15 residues. V was cut by 1 base and J by 4 bases, with 13 bases left in between. The CDR3 sequence: CASSIGSQGGTEAFF. The CDR3 DNA reads TGTGCCAGTAGTATAGGTTCGCAGGGAGGCACTGAAGCTTTCTTT.

The chain has TRBV15 and TRBJ2-2, with 11 bases matching TRBD1. The CDR3 loop spans 15 amino acids. J gave up 4 bases and V 3 bases, and 1 base lay outside the gene matches. The V gene's germline CDR1 is LNHNV and CDR2 YYDKDF (reference sequence). CDR3 sequence: CATSRGTGGTGELFF. CDR3 DNA sequence: TGTGCCACCAGCAGGGGGACAGGGGGCACCGGGGAGCTGTTTTTT.

This chain joins TRBV9 and TRBJ2-1; 8 bases fit TRBD2. The CDR3 totals 16 residues. In germline, CDR1 is SGDLS, CDR2 YYNGEE. After removal of 0 bases from V and 4 bases from J, the junction contained 6 bases not matched to a gene. The CDR3 protein is CASSVVSGGPYNEQFF. The CDR3 nucleotides read TGTGCCAGCAGCGTAGTAAGCGGGGGACCATACAATGAGCAGTTCTTC.

The chain carries TRBV19 and TRBJ1-2; TRBD1 aligns across 11 bases. The CDR3 is 15 amino acids. V trimming: 4 bases; J trimming: 5 bases; junction bases outside the gene matches: 6. Germline V gene lookup returns CDR1 LNHDA and CDR2 SQIVND (reference sequence). The CDR3 here is CASSRTGGGGYGYTF. Here the CDR3 DNA reads TGTGCCAGTAGTAGGACAGGGGGCGGCGGATATGGCTACACCTTC.

The chain recombines TRBV5-4 with TRBJ2-5; the D gene is possibly TRBD1 (6 bases). CDR1 and CDR2 from the germline V gene are SGHNT and YYREEE (reference sequence). The germline V and J ends were trimmed by 3 bases and 2 bases, with 11 bases remaining between them. The CDR3 runs 14 residues. The CDR3 DNA reads as TGTGCCAGCAGCTCCGGACAGCTTCAAGAGACCCAGTACTTC. Its protein is CASSSGQLQETQYF.

The chain carries TRBV5-4 and TRBJ2-1, with 9 bases identical to TRBD1. This CDR3 has 15 amino acids. V lost 4 bases, J lost 5 bases, and 7 bases stayed unmatched. Germline lookup yields CDR1 SGHNT and CDR2 YYREEE (reference sequence). The CDR3 DNA is TGTGCCAGCAGCCGCCGGGACAGGGCTGACAATGAGCAGTTCTTC. Its protein is CASSRRDRADNEQFF.

The J gene is TRBJ1-2, the V gene TRBV9; 9 bases fit TRBD1. The CDR3 has 15 amino acids. From germline, CDR1 is SGDLS and CDR2 YYNGEE. V gave up 0 bases and J gave up 2 bases; unmatched junction bases: 2. The CDR3 loop reads CASSVGDRGNYGYTF. CDR3 nucleotides: TGTGCCAGCAGCGTAGGTGACAGGGGGAACTATGGCTACACCTTC.

The chain employs TRBV11-2 and TRBJ2-7, with 12 positions matching TRBD1. The CDR3 is 17 amino acids. Germline CDR1 is SGHAT and CDR2 is FQNNGV. V trimming: 3 bases; J trimming: 2 bases; junction bases outside the gene matches: 8. CDR3 sequence (DNA): TGTGCCAGCAGCTTTATGGGGGGACAGGGGGCCACCTACGAGCAGTACTTC. It encodes CASSFMGGQGATYEQYF.

The V call is TRBV10-1, the J call TRBJ2-1, with 7 bases aligning to TRBD2. CDR1 and CDR2 from the germline V gene are WNHNN and SYGVQD (reference sequence). V gave up 2 bases and J gave up 8 bases; unmatched junction bases: 9. The CDR3 sequence is 15 residues long. The CDR3 region is CASSEGDSGGYEQFF. The DNA of the CDR3 is TGCGCCAGCAGTGAGGGGGACTCGGGAGGATATGAGCAGTTCTTC.

The chain links TRBV3-1 (or the pseudogene TRBV3-2) to TRBJ2-5, with D possibly matching TRBD1 (5 bases). CDR1 is LGHDT and CDR2 is YNNKEL in the germline V gene (reference sequence). V lost 2 bases, J lost 1 base, and 14 bases lay in between. This CDR3 has 16 residues. The CDR3 loop reads CASSQWGSKVQETQYF. CDR3 sequence (DNA): TGTGCCAGCAGCCAATGGGGCTCCAAGGTCCAAGAGACCCAGTACTTC.

DNA for the CDR3: TGTGCCAGCTCACGCAACAGGGACCACCGAAGTAGCTCCTACAATGAGCAGTTCTTC. Translated: CASSRNRDHRSSSYNEQFF. The chain has TRBV18 and TRBJ2-1, with D perhaps matching TRBD1 (6 bases). CDR3 length: 19 amino acids. Germline values: CDR1 KGHSH, CDR2 LQKENI. Trimming left V 4 bases short and J 0 bases short, with 22 bases between.

The chain joins TRBV15 to TRBJ2-7, with 9 nucleotides matching TRBD1. Germline V gene sequence: CDR1 LNHNV, CDR2 YYDKDF (reference sequence). The ends lost 4 bases at V and 10 bases at J; junction bases unmatched: 11. There are 14 residues in the CDR3. CDR3 region: CATSTGTGQSYQYF. The CDR3 coding sequence is TGTGCCACCAGCACCGGGACAGGGCAGTCTTATCAGTACTTC. The complete variable domain, with remaining parts taken from reference TRBV15 and TRBJ2-7, reads DAMVIQNPRYQVTQFGKPVTLSCSQTLNHNVMYWYQQKSSQAPKLLFHYYDKDFNNEADTPDNFQSRRPNTSFCFLDIRSPGLGDTAMYLCATSTGTGQSYQYFGPGTRLTVT.